The TCR beta chain under discussion was sequenced for a study of radiotherapy plus CTLA-4 blockade in lung cancer. The wider study: Overall, around 20% of patients showed an objective response, while about 31% attained disease control. Study-wide results and caveats: Per reports, early blood T cell clone dynamics, plus interferon-beta, forecast response most strongly. In blood, after radiotherapy plus ipilimumab, tumor-derived TCR clones expanded.

Chemo-refractory metastatic non-small-cell lung cancer patients received focal radiation with ipilimumab CTLA-4 blockade. CDR1 is MGHRA and CDR2 is YSYEKL in the germline V gene. Losses at the gene ends were 7 bases for V and 3 bases for J; bases not matched to a gene: 6. The CDR3 is 14 residues long. This clone was picked up a small number of times. The antigen remains unidentified. The method was immunoSEQ multiplex PCR; TCRdb's version includes in-frame clones alone and lacks a portion of them. Of about 66,000 clones detected, roughly four fifths appear once; the ten largest clones hold about 4.3%.

The chain links TRBV4-1 to TRBJ1-1; TRBD1 aligns across 9 bases. This TCR came from a human donor with non-small cell lung cancer who had a partial response to radiotherapy plus ipilimumab. The sample was peripheral blood, taken from a patient treated with radiotherapy plus ipilimumab. The CDR3 spells CASKWDREYTEAFF. The CDR3 coding sequence is TGCGCCAGCAAGTGGGACAGGGAATACACTGAAGCTTTCTTT.